The 12 T cell receptor beta chains listed next were all sequenced from one sample in a study of blood T cell repertoires in COVID-19 (dated by TCRdb to 2018 to 2021). Libraries were constructed by the immunoSEQ multiplex PCR assay. TCRdb stores this immuneACCESS table with in-frame sequences only. Part of the clones is absent; in the studies checked, under half of the shortfall reflects unresolved V genes, and no reason is known for the rest. Across this sample there are about 410,000 clones, with 89% seen only once. 1.5% to 1.8% of the sample is in the top ten clones. Sequenced: peripheral blood. Receptors originate from a woman in her thirties or forties with COVID-19, enrolled during active disease.

Comment on this clone: The sample has other DNA sequences that encode this CDR3 too. The CDR3 sequence is CASSIGRGQPQHF. In nucleotides, the CDR3 is TGTGCCAGTAGTATTGGCAGGGGGCAGCCCCAGCATTTT. V gene TRBV19 combines with J gene TRBJ1-5; 7 bases agree with TRBD1. The germline V gene has CDR1 LNHDA and CDR2 SQIVND (reference sequence). Unmatched junction bases numbered 3, after V lost 3 bases and J lost 7 bases. This CDR3 has 13 residues.

The rearrangement joins TRBV6-2 or TRBV6-3 to TRBJ2-3; 16 bases line up with TRBD2. The length of the CDR3 is 19 residues. Losses at the gene ends were 4 bases for V and 3 bases for J; bases not matched to a gene: 10. Germline lookup yields CDR1 MNHEY and CDR2 SVGEGT. In DNA form, the CDR3 reads TGTGCCAGCAGTTCAGACACCGGGACTAGCGGGGGGGTGACAGATACGCAGTATTTT. It encodes CASSSDTGTSGGVTDTQYF.

The chain couples TRBV6-5 to TRBJ1-2; 7 bases match TRBD1. The CDR3 spans 14 residues. V dropped 4 bases and J dropped 3; count of bases not matched to a gene: 5. CDR1 is MNHEY and CDR2 is SVGAGI in the germline V gene. CDR3 in amino acids: CASSSRQGDYGYTF. The CDR3 nucleotides read TGTGCCAGCAGTTCCAGACAGGGAGACTATGGCTACACCTTC.

This sequence joins TRBV19 and TRBJ1-1; D is uncertain. The germline gives CDR1 LNHDA, CDR2 SQIVND (reference sequence). CDR3 length: 14 amino acids. V lost 7 bases and J lost 0, with 12 bases in between. The CDR3 DNA reads TGTGCCAGTACCCCCCACAAAGTGAACACTGAAGCTTTCTTT. Its protein is CASTPHKVNTEAFF.

V and J are TRBV10-3 and TRBJ2-2; D unclear. The V gene's germline CDR1 is ENHRY and CDR2 SYGVKD. The CDR3 consists of 17 residues. V lost 6 bases, J lost 0 bases, and 17 bases lay in between. As DNA, the CDR3 is TGTGCCATCAGCGCCCGGGTAGCCTCTTCGAACACCGGGGAGCTGTTTTTT. Protein product: CAISARVASSNTGELFF.

V and J are TRBV28 and TRBJ1-2; no reliable D call. V dropped 5 bases and J dropped 4 bases, with 11 bases sitting between them. Germline-derived CDR1 and CDR2 are MDHEN and SYDVKM. The CDR3 is 13 amino acids. CDR3: CASSPGPVYGYTF. The CDR3 DNA is TGTGCCAGCAGTCCTGGGCCGGTCTATGGCTACACCTTC.

The V gene is TRBV7-9, the J gene TRBJ2-7, with D perhaps TRBD1 (6 bases). With 5 bases removed from V and 4 bases from J, the gap between germline ends came to 18 bases. Germline assignment: CDR1 SEHNR and CDR2 FQNEAQ (reference sequence). This CDR3 is built from 15 residues. CDR3 bases: TGTGCCAGCAGCCCCGCCACCGGCAGGGGATACGAGCAGTACTTC. Its protein product is CASSPATGRGYEQYF.

This chain connects TRBV3-1 (or the pseudogene TRBV3-2) to TRBJ1-5, with D tentatively TRBD1 (6 bases). V dropped 1 base and J dropped 9 bases, with 13 bases sitting between them. CDR1 is LGHDT and CDR2 is YNNKEL in the germline V gene (reference sequence). The CDR3 spans 14 residues. The CDR3 loop reads CASSQGTVSGPQHF. The CDR3 DNA reads as TGTGCCAGCAGCCAAGGGACAGTTTCGGGGCCCCAGCATTTT.

This sequence joins TRBV18 and TRBJ2-5, with 10 bases fitting TRBD1. V lost 1 base and J lost 2; bases outside the gene matches: 7. Looked up from germline, CDR1 is KGHSH and CDR2 is LQKENI. The CDR3 loop spans 17 amino acids. CDR3 protein: CASSPQPPGQGQETQYF. CDR3 DNA: TGTGCCAGCTCACCACAACCACCGGGACAGGGGCAAGAGACCCAGTACTTC. Filled out from reference TRBV18 and TRBJ2-5, the complete variable domain reads NAGVMQNPRHLVRRRGQEARLRCSPMKGHSHVYWYRQLPEEGLKFMVYLQKENIIDESGMPKERFSAEFPKEGPSILRIQQVVRGDSAAYFCASSPQPPGQGQETQYFGPGTRLLVL.

V is TRBV5-6 and J is TRBJ2-7; TRBD1 aligns across 7 bases. In germline, CDR1 is SGHDT, CDR2 YYEEEE. V gave up 1 base and J gave up 0 bases; unmatched junction bases: 7. The CDR3 consists of 16 residues. CDR3: CASSLRGTATSYEQYF. CDR3 bases: TGTGCCAGCAGCTTGAGGGGGACAGCCACCTCCTACGAGCAGTACTTC.

V usage is TRBV7-2 and J usage is TRBJ1-2; D not resolved. The CDR3 runs 14 residues. Trimming left V 5 bases short and J 7 bases short, with 17 bases between. Germline V gene lookup returns CDR1 SGHTA and CDR2 FQGNSA. The CDR3 nucleotides are TGTGCCAGCAGCGCCCGTCGGGGTTTTGGTGGCTACACCTTC. Encoded protein: CASSARRGFGGYTF.

The chain employs TRBV5-1 and TRBJ2-3; 7 bases are shared with TRBD2. CDR1 is SGHRS, CDR2 YFSETQ, per germline. The V segment lost 3 bases and the J segment 5 bases; nucleotides outside the gene matches: 9. The CDR3 is 15 residues long. CDR3 loop: CASSSQTGGEDTQYF. The CDR3 bases are TGCGCCAGCAGCTCGCAGACGGGGGGAGAAGATACGCAGTATTTT.